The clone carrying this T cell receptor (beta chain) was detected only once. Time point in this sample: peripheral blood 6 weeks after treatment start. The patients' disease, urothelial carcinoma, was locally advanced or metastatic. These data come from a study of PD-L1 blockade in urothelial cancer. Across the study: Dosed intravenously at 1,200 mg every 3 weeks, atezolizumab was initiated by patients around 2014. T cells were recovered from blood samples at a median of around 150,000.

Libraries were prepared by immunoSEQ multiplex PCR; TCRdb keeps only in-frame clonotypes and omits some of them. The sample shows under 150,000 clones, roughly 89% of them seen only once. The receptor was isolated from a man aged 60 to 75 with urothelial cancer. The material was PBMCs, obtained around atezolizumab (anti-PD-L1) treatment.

The CDR3, as DNA: TGTGCCAGCAGCTTTCGGGACACAGATACGCAGTATTTT. Its protein is CASSFRDTDTQYF. The rearrangement uses TRBV5-5 and TRBJ2-3; maybe TRBD2 (5 bases). V was pared by 2 bases and J by 2 bases, with 6 bases between. Per the germline V gene, CDR1 is SGHKS and CDR2 is YYEKEE (reference sequence). There are 13 residues in the CDR3.